A selection of T cell receptor beta chains follows, all from one sample in a study of T cells in Graves' hyperthyroidism and ophthalmopathy. TCRdb called the multiplex PCR reads again in MiXCR, with one record for every CDR3 protein. Among hundreds of thousands of distinct CDR3 sequences listed, about 15% were seen once. The sequenced sample consisted of blood. The source of these receptors is a woman aged 18 to 35 with Graves' hyperthyroidism. Both conserved end residues are part of each CDR3. A D gene is named only where the DNA matches it firmly. Clone size, where shown, is once, few, many, or a class for clones that have expanded.

TRBV6-1	NA	few	TRBJ1-4	TGTGCCATTTCGACAGGAGTAAATGAAAAACTGTTTTTT	CAISTGVNEKLFF
TRBV12-3/TRBV12-4	TRBD1	many	TRBJ2-5	TGTGCCAGCAGTTTACAGGCAGGGGGTGAGACCCAGTACTTC	CASSLQAGGETQYF
TRBV24-1	NA	many	TRBJ2-1	TGTGCCACCAGTGATTTGCGCGGCAATGAGCAGTTCTTC	CATSDLRGNEQFF
TRBV11-2	TRBD2	many	TRBJ2-5	TGTGCCAGCAGCTTAGGGTTCGCTGGACTAGCGGGAAAGGAGACCCAGTACTTC	CASSLGFAGLAGKETQYF
TRBV19	TRBD1	NA	TRBJ1-5	TGTGCCAGTAACGCAGGGACAGGGCGCAATCAGCCCCAGCATTTT	CASNAGTGRNQPQHF
TRBV12-3/TRBV12-4	NA	many	TRBJ1-1	TGTGCCAGCAGTTTTCGGGAAACTGAAGCTTTCTTT	CASSFRETEAFF
TRBV29-1	NA	few	TRBJ1-2	TGCAGCGTTGAGGATCTTAGTCGGGACAACTTAGCTAACTATGGCTACACCTTC	CSVEDLSRDNLANYGYTF
TRBV19	NA	once	TRBJ2-1	TGTGCCAGTTCCATACGGGCAGGGCCTGGGTCGAATGAGCAGTTCTTC	CASSIRAGPGSNEQFF
TRBV7-9	NA	NA	TRBJ1-6	TGTGCCAGCAGCCCTACGAGAGATAATTCACCCCTCCACTTT	CASSPTRDNSPLHF
TRBV11-2	NA	many	TRBJ2-3	TGTGCCAGCAGCTTGACGCCGGGATTCACAGATACGCAGTATTTT	CASSLTPGFTDTQYF
TRBV2	TRBD2	once	TRBJ2-5	TGTGCCAAGACTAGCGGGAGGAGCCAAGAGACCCAGTACTTC	CAKTSGRSQETQYF
TRBV20-1	NA	many	TRBJ2-1	TGCAGTGCGCTGGGGACTCCCTTTGGCTCCTACAATGAGCAGTTCTTC	CSALGTPFGSYNEQFF
TRBV11-1	TRBD2	many	TRBJ2-5	TGTGCCAGCAGCTTTCCGGGACTAGAAGAGACCCAGTACTTC	CASSFPGLEETQYF
TRBV5-1	TRBD2	few	TRBJ2-1	TGCGCCAGCAGCTCAGAAACTAGCGGTAACTACAATGAGCAGTTCTTC	CASSSETSGNYNEQFF
TRBV11-2	NA	many	TRBJ2-5	TGTGCCAGCAGCTTAGGGGTCTCCGCTGACAAAGTCGACTACTTC	CASSLGVSADKVDYF
TRBV14	TRBD2	NA	TRBJ2-7	TGTGCCAGCAGCCAAGAATCGACTAGCGGGAGGGTGGGACCGAGGACCGAGCAGTACTTC	CASSQESTSGRVGPRTEQYF
TRBV5-4	TRBD1	few	TRBJ2-7	TGTGCCAGCAGCATGGGACAGGGGGAAGACGAGCAGTACTTC	CASSMGQGEDEQYF